The TCR beta chain described here comes from a study of shared clonotypes between healthy human individuals (dated by TCRdb to about 2020). Regarding the research as a whole: The cohort included three men and a couple of women between 18 and 49 years of age. Leukapheresis yielded between about 0.85 and 10 billion PBMCs per donor. Libraries were prepared and TCR repertoires were sequenced by different laboratories using diverse techniques, in order to increase sequencing depth and limit assay-specific biases. For each donor, CD4 naive and CD4 memory were each given three plates, CD8 naive was given two plates, and CD8 memory was given one plate. To estimate repertoire size and how much clonotypes are shared between individuals, the study performed deep sequencing of blood TCR repertoires from roughly five healthy adults. The study at large found these results: Sampling was limited to blood, and TCR repertoires in tissue likely differ from TCR repertoires in blood. Sharing across a handful of donors was observed for roughly 5.4% of naive CD4, about 4% of naive CD8, over 2% of memory CD4, and roughly 0.4% of memory CD8 clonotypes. Pairwise subsampling indicated that sequencing depth was expected to affect the degree of clonotype sharing among donors. The genetic and exposure-history diversity represented was limited by the small number of donors. Naive subsets generally had larger estimated clonotype richness than memory subsets did. Compared with non-shared clonotypes, the clonotypes found in all four sorted-subset donors had higher generation probabilities. Even with the large sequencing depth, rarefaction of the sorted-subset datasets indicated that sequencing was incomplete.

Using the deep immunoSEQ assay, multiplex PCR amplified TCR CDR3 regions from genomic DNA. For each cell subset, the extracted genomic DNA was distributed evenly across all wells of several immunoSEQ 96-well plates, and each plate served as one replicate. For sorted subsets, about 200 ng genomic DNA, equal to 30,000 or so T cell genomes, was loaded into each replicate PCR. Purified libraries were measured with a Qubit 3.0 fluorometer, size-checked on a Bioanalyzer 2100, and measured again with the KAPA Library Quantification kit. Each immunoSEQ 96-well plate was sequenced on its own single-read 150-cycle Illumina NextSeq 550 flow cell. The paper's data handling went like this. The immunoSEQ output contained only junctional sequences without quality scores, so filtering could not match that applied to full-length reads. To assign V/J genes and CDR3, sequences were annotated using PyIR, a Python wrapper for IgBLAST v1.9, with IMGT germline references. Reads were filtered out if the reads had weak V/J assignments (E-value above 1e-6), no CDR3, stop codons, out-of-frame junctions, or ambiguous translated residues. V3J clonotypes were defined as sequences sharing the same inferred V gene, J gene, and CDR3 amino acid sequence. Percentage overlap between repertoires was calculated by dividing the number of shared unique clonotypes by the size of the smaller repertoire. Richness of each repertoire was evaluated using RTK rarefaction, the Chao1 estimator, and Recon v2.1 estimates of unobserved clonotypes. Generation probabilities were computed with OLGA for all TCRbeta clonotypes obtained by the gDNA method from several donors. TCRdb's version of the immuneACCESS table is confined to in-frame rearrangements and falls short of the full clone set. An unresolved V gene accounts for under half of the shortfall where checked; the remainder is of unknown origin. Clonal size and the V and J genes are those of that table, whereas D and trimming came from the DNA. The sample contains about a million clones, more than 60% of them found a single time. In total, the top ten clones hold over 1.3% of the sample.

The sample holds one count of this clone. Its target antigen remains unknown. A single base separates this from a much larger clone, so it may be a read error. The same CDR3 can be traced to other DNA sequences in this sample. Taken from the germline V gene, the CDR1 and CDR2 loops are SGHVS and FQNEAQ. V sheds 5 bases and J sheds 1 base, leaving 5 bases between their ends. Measured from the cysteine to the phenylalanine, the CDR3 is 12 residues long. Only the CDR3 part of the read is kept: 36 bases, read in frame from the first base. The donors were healthy, HIV-negative adults who had no recently reported acute infections or vaccinations. Every donor was a Caucasian adult living in Nashville, Tennessee, USA. CD4+ T cells were enriched by magnetic negative selection, after which naive cells were positively selected on CD45RA and the negative fraction was taken as the memory subset. After blood collection by leukapheresis, PBMCs were isolated using Ficoll-Histopaque density gradient centrifugation and then cryopreserved in the vapor phase of liquid nitrogen. Analytical flow cytometry was used to check the purity and quantity of every magnetically sorted T cell population. Each sorted fraction had its genomic DNA isolated and then quantified by UV absorbance on a Nanodrop 2000c.

What was sequenced was memory CD4+ T cells sorted from blood. In light of the paper, this sample's cell subset or site label describes: CD45RA-negative fraction. The chain employs TRBV7-8 and TRBJ1-1, with the D segment identity uncertain. The receptor was isolated from a man between 18 and 29 years old in good health. The nucleotide sequence reads as follows: TGTGCCAGCAGCCCACAGAACACTGAAGCTTTCTTT. Its protein is CASSPQNTEAFF. The CDR3 plus the reference TRBV7-8 and TRBJ1-1 genes for the other parts give the full variable domain: GAGVSQSPRYKVAKRGQDVALRCDPISGHVSLFWYQQALGQGPEFLTYFQNEAQLDKSGLPSDRFFAERPEGSVSTLKIQRTQQEDSAVYLCASSPQNTEAFFGQGTRLTVV.